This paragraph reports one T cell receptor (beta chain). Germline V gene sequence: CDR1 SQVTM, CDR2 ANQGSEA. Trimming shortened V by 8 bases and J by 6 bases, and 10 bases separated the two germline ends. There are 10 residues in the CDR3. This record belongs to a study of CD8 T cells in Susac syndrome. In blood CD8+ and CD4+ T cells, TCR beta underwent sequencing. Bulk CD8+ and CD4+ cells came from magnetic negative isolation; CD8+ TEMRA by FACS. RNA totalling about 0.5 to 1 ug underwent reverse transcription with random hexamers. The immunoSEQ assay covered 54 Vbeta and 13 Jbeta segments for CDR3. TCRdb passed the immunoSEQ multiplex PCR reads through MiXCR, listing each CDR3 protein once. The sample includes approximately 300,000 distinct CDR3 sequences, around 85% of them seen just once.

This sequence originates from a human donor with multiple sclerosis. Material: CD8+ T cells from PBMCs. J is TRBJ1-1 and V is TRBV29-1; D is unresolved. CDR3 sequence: CSHGYPEAFF. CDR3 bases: TGCAGCCACGGTTACCCTGAAGCTTTCTTT.